This TCR beta chain originates from a study of siplizumab effects on memory and regulatory T cells. General study points: Apparently key alloresponse contributors, naive T cells also seemed more diverse than memory cells. Siplizumab produced a significant drop in alloreactive sequences attributable to unstimulated CD4+ memory cells. Of the proliferating CD4+ or CD8+ clones, roughly 80-97% lacked a naive or memory phenotype that could be assigned. Treg-derived clones made up an average of 68.8% of mappable alloreactive CD4+ clones with siplizumab and roughly 29% in controls.

Clones were sequenced by immunoSEQ multiplex PCR, and TCRdb holds only the in-frame ones, with some missing. The table records some 97,000 clones, more than 85% of them present only once. Points on this clone: Its matching antigen is unknown.

The TCR comes from a human donor in good health. The sequencing sample was made of CD4+ T cells sorted from blood.

This CDR3 is CAAGGPYEQYF. For the CDR3, the DNA is TGTGCCGCAGGGGGCCCCTACGAGCAGTACTTC. The genes are TRBV6-5 and TRBJ2-7, with 8 bases lining up with TRBD1. CDR3 length: 11 residues. Germline-derived CDR1 and CDR2 are MNHEY and SVGAGI. After removal of 11 bases from V and 2 bases from J, the junction contained 2 bases not matched to a gene.